What follows is one T cell receptor (beta chain) and its context. The antigen is unknown. The germline V gene encodes CDR1 DFQATT and CDR2 SNEGSKA (reference sequence). The ends lost 3 bases at V and 3 bases at J; junction bases unmatched: 3. The length of the CDR3 is 13 residues. TCRdb analysed the multiplex PCR reads with MiXCR anew, one entry per CDR3 protein. The table shows approximately 190,000 distinct CDR3 sequences, with 31% occurring only once. Samples came from axillary lymph nodes draining the breast cancer. This sample was included in a study of breast tumors, draining lymph nodes, adjacent tissues. Findings of the study overall: The lymph node origin of tumor T cells was framed as consistent with a hypothesis, not demonstrated. Luminal-like breast cancer showed significantly greater tumor-nontumor repertoire similarity than basal-like breast cancer did.

The sample taken for sequencing was axillary lymph node tissue. The TCR was taken from a female donor with breast cancer. Some clones in this sample may be carry-over from other donors' samples. This chain links TRBV20-1 with TRBJ2-3, with 7 nucleotides matching TRBD2. The CDR3 sequence: CSASTGGTDTQYF. The DNA for the CDR3 is TGCAGTGCTAGTACGGGGGGAACAGATACGCAGTATTTT.